The 17 T cell receptor beta chains given below trace back to one sample, sequenced in a study of control samples from healthy donors and cancer patients. Measured with immunoSEQ multiplex PCR; TCRdb has only the in-frame clones, and not every one. This table holds roughly 130,000 clones, approximately 90% found once. The material sequenced was blood. The receptor source for this set is a man between 18 and 29 years old in good health.

A note on this clone: This sample also contains other DNA sequences that code for the same CDR3. The rearrangement joins TRBV5-1 to TRBJ2-5; D not certain. The germline V gene has CDR1 SGHRS and CDR2 YFSETQ. The CDR3 length is 14 residues. V was shortened by 0 bases and J by 1 base, with 7 bases between the two germline ends. CDR3: CASSLGTGQETQYF. As DNA, the CDR3 is TGCGCCAGCAGCTTGGGGACGGGCCAAGAGACCCAGTACTTC.

This chain joins TRBV7-9 and TRBJ1-5; TRBD1 might be the D (6 bases). The germline CDR1 and CDR2 sequences are SEHNR and FQNEAQ (reference sequence). CDR3 length: 16 amino acids. The ends were cut back, 1 base at V and 7 bases at J, with 17 bases in the middle. CDR3 protein: CASSLGVGRGEQPQHF. In nucleotides, the CDR3 is TGTGCCAGCAGCTTAGGGGTGGGCAGGGGAGAGCAGCCCCAGCATTTT.

J is TRBJ2-7 and V is TRBV2, with 7 bases aligning to TRBD1. J gave up 0 bases and V 6 bases, and 8 bases lay outside the gene matches. Germline CDR1 reads SNHLY; CDR2 reads FYNNEI. The CDR3 length is 15 residues. The CDR3 bases are TGTGCCAGCAGGCGACCGACAGGGACCTCCTACGAGCAGTACTTC. It translates to CASRRPTGTSYEQYF. Using reference TRBV2 and TRBJ2-7 for the parts outside the CDR3, the full variable domain is EPEVTQTPSHQVTQMGQEVILRCVPISNHLYFYWYRQILGQKVEFLVSFYNNEISEKSEIFDDQFSVERPDGSNFTLKIRSTKLEDSAMYFCASRRPTGTSYEQYFGPGTRLTVT.

Only a few counts were recorded for this clone. This chain connects TRBV20-1 to TRBJ1-1; TRBD1 agrees at 9 bases. CDR1 DFQATT and CDR2 SNEGSKA come from the germline V gene (reference sequence). The CDR3 consists of 11 residues. Written as DNA, the CDR3 is TGCCGGACAGGGGAAAGCACTGAAGCTTTCTTT. This sequence encodes CRTGESTEAFF.

This chain uses TRBV24-1 with TRBJ2-3; D is possibly TRBD1 or TRBD2 (6 bases each). The CDR3 length is 13 residues. Trimming cost V 3 bases and J 4 bases, with 7 bases left between them. The germline V gene encodes CDR1 KGHDR and CDR2 SFDVKD. The CDR3 DNA is TGTGCCACCAGTGATCGGGGGCCAGATACGCAGTATTTT. Translating it yields CATSDRGPDTQYF.

The chain is built from TRBV18 and TRBJ2-5, with D possibly TRBD1 on 5 matching bases. Germline V lookup: CDR1 KGHSH, CDR2 LQKENI. The length of the CDR3 is 13 residues. The ends were cut back, 3 bases at V and 1 base at J, with 6 bases in the middle. The CDR3 region has the DNA TGTGCCAGCTCACCCAGGGCCCAAGAGACCCAGTACTTC. It yields the protein CASSPRAQETQYF.

The V call is TRBV2, the J call TRBJ2-5; perhaps TRBD2 as D (5 bases). The CDR3 totals 10 residues. Trimming pared 6 bases from V and 7 bases from J, leaving 6 bases between. The germline V gene encodes CDR1 SNHLY and CDR2 FYNNEI. DNA of the CDR3: TGTGCCAGCAGGGGGAGGACCCAGTACTTC. It codes for CASRGRTQYF.

The chain recombines TRBV6-6 with TRBJ2-2; D gene ambiguous. Germline V lookup: CDR1 MNHNY, CDR2 SVGAGI (reference sequence). The CDR3 is made up of 15 amino acids. The germline V and J ends were trimmed by 6 bases and 5 bases, with 16 bases remaining between them. This CDR3 is CASRDGSWLTGELFF. CDR3 DNA sequence: TGTGCCAGCAGAGATGGCAGTTGGTTAACCGGGGAGCTGTTTTTT.

The chain couples TRBV3-1 (or the pseudogene TRBV3-2) to TRBJ2-2; 9 bases are a match to TRBD2. The trim removed 4 bases at V and 5 bases at J, leaving 14 bases unmatched. The CDR3 runs to 18 residues. The germline gives CDR1 LGHDT, CDR2 YNNKEL (reference sequence). CDR3 residues: CASSPPGRGGVRTGELFF. DNA of the CDR3: TGTGCCAGCAGCCCCCCTGGGCGGGGGGGTGTTCGGACCGGGGAGCTGTTTTTT.

The J gene is TRBJ1-2, the V gene TRBV27; maybe TRBD1 (5 bases). The V and J ends lost 0 bases and 1 base respectively, with 6 bases between them. Germline CDR1 reads MNHEY; CDR2 reads SMNVEV (reference sequence). This CDR3 is 14 amino acids long. CDR3 in amino acids: CASSLSQGNYGYTF. DNA of the CDR3: TGTGCCAGCAGTTTATCCCAGGGTAACTATGGCTACACCTTC.

The chain has TRBV18 and TRBJ1-1, with unresolved D. Germline V gives CDR1 KGHSH, CDR2 LQKENI. This CDR3 is built from 16 residues. V gave up 3 bases and J gave up 6 bases, with 20 bases separating them. This CDR3 is CASSPSGQVIVPEAFF. The DNA of the CDR3 is TGTGCCAGCTCACCTTCTGGCCAGGTGATCGTCCCTGAAGCTTTCTTT.

This clone was found once. V and J are TRBV11-2 and TRBJ2-7; D possibly matches TRBD1 or TRBD2 (5 bases each). CDR1 SGHAT and CDR2 FQNNGV come from the germline V gene. The CDR3 contains 17 residues. Trimming cost V 0 bases and J 0 bases, with 15 bases left between them. The CDR3 DNA follows: TGTGCCAGCAGCTTAGATCGATGGGGGATGTCCTCCTACGAGCAGTACTTC. The encoded protein is CASSLDRWGMSSYEQYF.

The V and J genes are TRBV29-1 and TRBJ1-2; D not certain. Germline V gene data show CDR1 as SQVTM and CDR2 as ANQGSEA. V lost 0 bases, J lost 5 bases, and 22 bases lay in between. The CDR3 totals 17 residues. The CDR3 nucleotides are TGCAGCGTTGAAGACCCTTCGACGGCTCCGACACCTTATGGCTACACCTTC. Amino acid sequence: CSVEDPSTAPTPYGYTF.

The V call is TRBV10-3, the J call TRBJ1-1; TRBD1 might be the D (5 bases). V shed 0 bases and J shed 5 bases, with 19 bases lying between them. Germline CDR1 reads ENHRY; CDR2 reads SYGVKD. This CDR3 has 17 amino acids. For the CDR3, the DNA is TGTGCCATCAGTGAGTCTGGTCGCAGGGAAGGTGCGACTGAAGCTTTCTTT. Its translation is CAISESGRREGATEAFF.

The J gene is TRBJ2-7, the V gene TRBV14; 7 nucleotides agree with TRBD1. This CDR3 contains 16 residues. The junction had 7 bases not matched to a gene; V was cut back by 0 bases and J by 2 bases. Germline CDR1 reads SGHDN; CDR2 reads FVKESK. The CDR3 region has the DNA TGTGCCAGCAGCCAAGAAACGACAGGGAAGCCCTACGAGCAGTACTTC. Translating gives CASSQETTGKPYEQYF.

The chain employs TRBV10-2 and TRBJ2-7; 8 bases agree with TRBD1. V was clipped by 6 bases and J by 3 bases; unmatched bases: 7. In germline, CDR1 is WSHSY, CDR2 SAAADI. The CDR3 covers 14 residues. The CDR3, as DNA: TGCGCCAGCAGACCGACAGGGGTGGTCTACGAGCAGTACTTC. As protein: CASRPTGVVYEQYF.

This clone was counted a single time. J is TRBJ1-5 and V is TRBV5-6; 7 bases are shared with TRBD1. The trim removed 5 bases at V and 4 bases at J, leaving 9 bases unmatched. The CDR3 totals 15 residues. CDR1 SGHDT and CDR2 YYEEEE come from the germline V gene. In nucleotides, the CDR3 is TGTGCCAGCAGTCTATACGACAGGGAGAATCAGCCCCAGCATTTT. This translates into CASSLYDRENQPQHF. Together with reference TRBV5-6 and TRBJ1-5, the CDR3 gives the full variable domain: DAGVTQSPTHLIKTRGQQVTLRCSPKSGHDTVSWYQQALGQGPQFIFQYYEEEERQRGNFPDRFSGHQFPNYSSELNVNALLLGDSALYLCASSLYDRENQPQHFGDGTRLSIL.